A selection of T cell receptor beta chains follows, all from one sample in a study of CD8 T cells in ankylosing spondylitis. TCRdb called the 5' RACE reads again in MiXCR, with one record for every CDR3 protein. Counted here are approximately 150,000 distinct CDR3 sequences, 17% occurring once; the ten biggest clones make up 30% to 35%. The specimen sequenced was blood, either unsorted or a sorted T cell fraction (not recorded which). These receptors came from a male donor with ankylosing spondylitis. Both conserved end residues are part of each CDR3. D genes are given only for firm matches. The size of a clone is reported for some rows only, either as once, few or many, or as a class for expanded clones.

cdr3_nt,cdr3_aa,v_call,clone_size,d_call,j_call
TGTGCCAGCGGTTTTACTAGCGGGAGTGTAACCGGGGAGCTGTTTTTT,CASGFTSGSVTGELFF,TRBV11-2,.,TRBD2,TRBJ2-2
TGTGCCAGCAGCCAGGGACAGGGGTGGCTCACTGAAGCTTTCTTT,CASSQGQGWLTEAFF,TRBV7-9,.,TRBD1,TRBJ1-1
TGTGCCAGCAGTTACTGGGGGACCCAGTACTTC,CASSYWGTQYF,TRBV6-5,few,.,TRBJ2-5
TGTGCCAGCAGCCCCGGGGAGTCCGGGACCCAGTACTTC,CASSPGESGTQYF,TRBV12-3/TRBV12-4,few,.,TRBJ2-5
TGTGCCAGCAGCGTGGACAGGCTCTCCTACGAGCAGTACTTC,CASSVDRLSYEQYF,TRBV13,.,TRBD1,TRBJ2-7
TGTGCCAGCAGAGTTTCTCTTTCTTCGGAGAAGGGAGAGACCCAGTACTTC,CASRVSLSSEKGETQYF,TRBV28,few,.,TRBJ2-5
TGTGCCAGCAGCCCCGTCCCGACAGGGTTTCGGTACGAGCAGTACTTC,CASSPVPTGFRYEQYF,TRBV27,many,TRBD1,TRBJ2-7
TGTGCCAGCAGTTCCCCGATCTCCTACGAGCAGTACTTC,CASSSPISYEQYF,TRBV27,.,.,TRBJ2-7
TGTGCCAGCAGCGCGGGACTAGCGGGACCGAACACCGGGGAGCTGTTTTTT,CASSAGLAGPNTGELFF,TRBV2,few,TRBD2,TRBJ2-2
TGTGCCAGCAGTTTCGGACAGGGTGGGGGCATGGAGCAGTACTTC,CASSFGQGGGMEQYF,TRBV27,.,TRBD1,TRBJ2-7
TGCGCCAGCAGCTTGATGAGCACAGATACGCAGTATTTT,CASSLMSTDTQYF,TRBV5-1,few,.,TRBJ2-3
TGCAGTGCTAGAGGTGGGACTAGCGGGAGACTGTACGAGCAGTACTTC,CSARGGTSGRLYEQYF,TRBV20-1,few,TRBD2,TRBJ2-7
TGCGCCAGCAGCTTGGAAGGAAACTCGCTAGCGGGAGGGCCCTACAATGAGCAGTTCTTC,CASSLEGNSLAGGPYNEQFF,TRBV5-1,many,TRBD2,TRBJ2-1
TGTGCCAGCAGCCAGGACCTAGCCAAAAACATTCAGTACTTC,CASSQDLAKNIQYF,TRBV7-9,.,.,TRBJ2-4
TGTGCCAGCAGTTACTCCTCGGAGACCCTCGACGGCGGTGAGCAGTTCTTC,CASSYSSETLDGGEQFF,TRBV6-5,.,.,TRBJ2-1
TGTGCCAGCAGTTATGCGGCGGGAGCGAGGGGTGAGCAGTTCTTC,CASSYAAGARGEQFF,TRBV6-5,few,TRBD2,TRBJ2-1
TGCAGTGCTACAACCGGGACTAGCGGGAGGTTCCGTACGCAGTATTTT,CSATTGTSGRFRTQYF,TRBV20-1,few,TRBD2,TRBJ2-3
TGCGCCAGCAGCCAAAGGGTACTGGCTTCCGATGAGCAGTTCTTC,CASSQRVLASDEQFF,TRBV4-1,.,.,TRBJ2-1
TGTGCCAGCTCCTCCGGCGGGACTAGCGGGCCTATCTCCTACGAGCAGTACTTC,CASSSGGTSGPISYEQYF,TRBV18,.,TRBD2,TRBJ2-7
TGTGCCACCAGTGACGGGGGTGGCGAGCAGTACTTC,CATSDGGGEQYF,TRBV24-1,.,.,TRBJ2-7
TGCGCCAGCAGCTTGGGGCTGACCCAGGGCACCTATAATTCACCCCTCCACTTT,CASSLGLTQGTYNSPLHF,TRBV5-1,.,.,TRBJ1-6
TGTGCCAGCAGTTTATTGACAGGGTTGGATGACTATGGCTACACCTTC,CASSLLTGLDDYGYTF,TRBV28,few,TRBD1,TRBJ1-2
TGTGCCAGCAGCTTACTCAGCGACAGAAACACCGGGGAGCTGTTTTTT,CASSLLSDRNTGELFF,TRBV7-8,.,.,TRBJ2-2
TGCGCCAGCAGCCCTACGGGGGGGTTCAACTATGGCTACACCTTC,CASSPTGGFNYGYTF,TRBV5-1,.,.,TRBJ1-2
TGTGCCAGCAGCTTAGTGGACGGCAGAATCTACAATGAGCAGTTCTTC,CASSLVDGRIYNEQFF,TRBV7-9,.,.,TRBJ2-1
TGTGCCAGCAGTTCCACCTACGAGCAGTACTTC,CASSSTYEQYF,TRBV2,many,.,TRBJ2-7
TGTGCCAGCAGTCACGGACTAGCGGGGAACACCGGGGAGCTGTTTTTT,CASSHGLAGNTGELFF,TRBV5-6,.,TRBD2,TRBJ2-2
TGCGCCAGCAGCCTCCGGGACGGTAACTATGGCTACACCTTC,CASSLRDGNYGYTF,TRBV4-1,.,.,TRBJ1-2
TGTGCCACCAGATTTAAGGGGGCCTACGAGCAGTACTTC,CATRFKGAYEQYF,TRBV15,few,.,TRBJ2-7
TGCGCCAGCAGCTTTGCTAGCGGGAGCTCCTACGAGCAGTACTTC,CASSFASGSSYEQYF,TRBV5-1,few,TRBD2,TRBJ2-7
TGTGCCAGCAGTTACTGGACAGGGGGAAACGACGAGCAGTACTTC,CASSYWTGGNDEQYF,TRBV6-2/TRBV6-3,.,TRBD1,TRBJ2-7
TGTGCCAGCAGCCCCGCGCCCCTATCCTACAATGAGCAGTTCTTC,CASSPAPLSYNEQFF,TRBV5-5,.,.,TRBJ2-1
TGCGCCAGCAGCTTGTCAGGGGGGGCCAATGAGCAGTTCTTC,CASSLSGGANEQFF,TRBV5-1,few,.,TRBJ2-1
TGTGCCAGCAGCCCCGGGACAGCCCACGGGGAGCTGTTTTTT,CASSPGTAHGELFF,TRBV27,few,TRBD1,TRBJ2-2
TGTGCCAGCAGCATTTGGACAAGCTACGAGCAGTACTTC,CASSIWTSYEQYF,TRBV7-2,few,.,TRBJ2-7
TGTGCCAGCAGTTACACTAGCGGGGACGAGCAGTTCTTC,CASSYTSGDEQFF,TRBV6-2/TRBV6-3,.,TRBD2,TRBJ2-1
TGTGCCAGCAGGGGACAAAGGGGGGTTAACACTGAAGCTTTCTTT,CASRGQRGVNTEAFF,TRBV7-9,.,.,TRBJ1-1
TGTGCCAGCAGTCCAATAAGCGGGAGATACTACAATGAGCAGTTCTTC,CASSPISGRYYNEQFF,TRBV28,.,TRBD2,TRBJ2-1
TGTGCCAGCAGTTCCTCTAACTCGTACGAGCAGTACTTC,CASSSSNSYEQYF,TRBV27,.,.,TRBJ2-7
TGCAGCGGGGCAGGGACTAGCGGGAGTTTTGAGCAGTTCTTC,CSGAGTSGSFEQFF,TRBV29-1,many,TRBD2,TRBJ2-1
TGTGCCAGCAGTTACGGGGGGGAGCTCGGAGAGACCCAGTACTTC,CASSYGGELGETQYF,TRBV6-5,.,TRBD2,TRBJ2-5
TGTGCCACCCTGGCGGGGGAGACCCAGTACTTC,CATLAGETQYF,TRBV27,few,.,TRBJ2-5
TGTGCCGCAGCCCAAGGACAAACCTACGAGCAGTACTTC,CAAAQGQTYEQYF,TRBV10-3,few,.,TRBJ2-7
TGTGCCAGCAGCTTAGTTTCAGGGGGAGTCAATGAGCAGTTCTTC,CASSLVSGGVNEQFF,TRBV7-6,.,TRBD1,TRBJ2-1
TGCGCCAGCAGCTTGTATTCAGGGTCGACCTACGAGCAGTACTTC,CASSLYSGSTYEQYF,TRBV5-1,few,.,TRBJ2-7
TGCAGTGCTAGCTACAGGGGGGCCACCAGGACGCAGTATTTT,CSASYRGATRTQYF,TRBV20-1,.,TRBD1,TRBJ2-3
TGTGCCAGCAGCGTAGGGGGGTATAATTCACCCCTCCACTTT,CASSVGGYNSPLHF,TRBV9,.,.,TRBJ1-6
TGCAGTGCTAGACCTCAGGATGGTACTAACTATGGCTACACCTTC,CSARPQDGTNYGYTF,TRBV20-1,many,.,TRBJ1-2
TGTGCCAGCAGTCCCCCGGGCCTCCGGACTGAAGCTTTCTTT,CASSPPGLRTEAFF,TRBV12-3/TRBV12-4,few,.,TRBJ1-1
TGCGCCAGCAGCTTTACCCGACCCGCGAGAACTTTTCCGACGTACGAGCAGTACTTC,CASSFTRPARTFPTYEQYF,TRBV5-1,.,.,TRBJ2-7
TGTGCCAGCAGTTTATGGGATTTTAAAATGGATACGCAGTATTTT,CASSLWDFKMDTQYF,TRBV12-3/TRBV12-4,.,.,TRBJ2-3
TGTGCCACCAGTGATTTGCCTGGGGCCGGGTACTACAATGAGCAGTTCTTC,CATSDLPGAGYYNEQFF,TRBV24-1,.,.,TRBJ2-1